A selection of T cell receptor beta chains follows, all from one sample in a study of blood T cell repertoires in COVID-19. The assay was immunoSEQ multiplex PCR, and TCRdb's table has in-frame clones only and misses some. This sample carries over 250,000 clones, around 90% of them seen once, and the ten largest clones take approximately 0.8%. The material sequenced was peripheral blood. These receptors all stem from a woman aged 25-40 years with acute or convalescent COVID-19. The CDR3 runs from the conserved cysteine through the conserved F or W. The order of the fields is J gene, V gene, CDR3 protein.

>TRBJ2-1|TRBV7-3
CASSLAGGETYNEQFF
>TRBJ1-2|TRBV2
CASSSTDSTSNYGYTF
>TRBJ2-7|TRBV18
CASSQTGVYEQYF
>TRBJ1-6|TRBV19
CASSMADRILHF
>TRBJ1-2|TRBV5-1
CASSLRSRGDGYTF
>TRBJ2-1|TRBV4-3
CASSPGTLGGVEQFF
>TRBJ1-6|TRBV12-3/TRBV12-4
CASSSTGNSPLHF
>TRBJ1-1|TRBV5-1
CASSLAAGSNTEAFF
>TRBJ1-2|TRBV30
CAWRGQGVGGYTF
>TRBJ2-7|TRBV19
CASSIISGGNYEQYF
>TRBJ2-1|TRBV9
CASNTRGQGFSEQFF
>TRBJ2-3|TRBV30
CAWRLRGLAWTDTQYF
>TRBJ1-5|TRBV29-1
CSVAGSSGNQPQHF
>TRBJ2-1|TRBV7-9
CASSPMGLAGGQEQFF
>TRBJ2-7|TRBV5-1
CASSFSGSSYEQYF
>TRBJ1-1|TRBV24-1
CATSDLDGHRHSTEAFF
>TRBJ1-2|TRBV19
CASSRGTGSYGYTF
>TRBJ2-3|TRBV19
CASSRTGGRTDTQYF
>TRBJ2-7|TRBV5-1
CASSLFGTSYEQYF
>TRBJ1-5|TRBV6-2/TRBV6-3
CASSYTRSGDQPQHF
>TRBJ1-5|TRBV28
CASSIGLYRDRGLRGNQPQHF
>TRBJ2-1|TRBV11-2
CASSLGTSGSHEQFF
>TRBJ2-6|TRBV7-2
CASSLAGAGANVLTF